This T cell receptor beta chain was sequenced in a study of cytomegalovirus exposure and HLA in healthy donors. TCRdb keeps only in-frame clones here, not all; method: immunoSEQ multiplex PCR. Found here are 71,000 or so clones, 94% of them singletons; the top ten hold approximately 2%. This CDR3 region has 13 residues. J was trimmed by 8 bases and V by 4 bases; bases with no gene match: 3. Germline values: CDR1 LNHDA, CDR2 SQIVND (reference sequence). Study-wide results and caveats: Reportedly, diagnosis of cytomegalovirus status by the classifier showed high specificity and sensitivity.

As regards this clone: What it binds is not known.

This TCR was recovered from a woman between 18 and 29 years old in good health and CMV-seronegative. Sequenced material: PBMCs. The chain is built from TRBV19 and TRBJ2-1, with 9 bases that match TRBD2. The CDR3: CASSTSGAYEQFF. The CDR3 DNA reads as TGTGCCAGTAGTACTAGCGGGGCTTATGAGCAGTTCTTC.